What follows are 20 T cell receptor beta chains derived from one specimen sequenced in a study of molecular identifiers for immune sequencing clone quantification. TCRdb independently ran MiXCR on the PCR reads; one entry per CDR3 protein. The table lists more than 85,000 distinct CDR3 sequences, over 30% of them singletons. Source material: naive CD8+ T cells from blood, with Jurkat cell RNA spiked in. Subset denoted: FACS-sorted CD8+CD4-CCR7+CD45RA+ naive T cells. These receptors were collected from a human donor in good health. Some libraries in this study had Jurkat cell RNA spiked in.

Of note for this clonotype: At one of its ends the junction is not consistent with the germline gene, which may arise from a read error. The gene calls are TRBV20-1 and TRBJ2-1, with 11 bases that match TRBD1. The CDR3 covers 15 residues. Per the germline V gene, CDR1 is DFQATT and CDR2 is SNEGSKA (reference sequence). The CDR3 spells CSARVPGTGGNEQFF. For the CDR3, the DNA is TGCAGTGCCAGAGTACCCGGGACAGGGGGAAATGAGCAGTTCTTC.

J is TRBJ1-5 and V is TRBV21-1. TRBV21-1 is flagged as a pseudogene. This CDR3 contains 11 residues. CDR3 residues: CASRTCQPQHF. CDR3 DNA: TGTGCCAGCAGAACGTGTCAGCCCCAGCATTTT.

Worth noting for this clonotype: The junction shows a germline mismatch at one end, possibly a read error. This chain uses TRBV10-3 with TRBJ2-4, with D possibly being TRBD1 (6 bases). CDR1 and CDR2 from the germline V gene are ENHRY and SYGVKD. This CDR3 is built from 15 residues. The CDR3 sequence: CAISVGRGAKNVQYF. DNA of the CDR3: TGTGCCATCAGTGTCGGCAGGGGAGCCAAAAACGTTCAGTACTTC.

This clonotype was seen many times. The chain combines TRBV7-2 with TRBJ1-6, with D unresolved. The CDR3 spans 16 residues. Trimming stripped 3 bases from V and 0 bases from J, with 9 bases between. Germline CDR1 and CDR2: SGHTA and FQGNSA. CDR3 region: CASSFLPNSYNSPLHF. The CDR3 DNA is TGTGCCAGCAGCTTTTTGCCGAACTCCTATAATTCACCCCTCCACTTT.

A few counts support this clonotype. The genes are TRBV9 and TRBJ2-5, with a tentative D call TRBD2 (5 bases). The V and J ends lost 2 bases and 6 bases respectively, with 8 bases between them. CDR3 length: 12 residues. Germline V gene sequence: CDR1 SGDLS, CDR2 YYNGEE. CDR3 coding DNA: TGTGCCAGCAGCGTGGGAGAGCAGACCCAGTACTTC. Translated: CASSVGEQTQYF.

A note on this clonotype: This clone may be a read error of a much larger clone one base away. The gene calls are TRBV7-9 and TRBJ1-1, with D uncertain. The CDR3 covers 14 residues. Per germline, CDR1 SEHNR and CDR2 FQNEAQ (reference sequence). Here the CDR3 DNA reads TGTGCCAGCGGCTTAGCGCGAGGGTTCACTGAAGCTTTCTTT. Its translation: CASGLARGFTEAFF.

This rearrangement joins TRBV4-3 to TRBJ1-2; D gene unclear. Germline V gene data show CDR1 as LGHNA and CDR2 as YSLEER. The CDR3 has 16 amino acids. V lost 0 bases to trimming and J lost 4 bases, with 15 bases between them. The CDR3 region is CASSQDRRGGFYGYTF. DNA of the CDR3: TGCGCCAGCAGCCAAGATCGCCGCGGAGGGTTCTATGGCTACACCTTC.

V gene TRBV4-3 combines with J gene TRBJ2-3; the D gene is possibly TRBD1 (6 bases). Germline V CDR1 and CDR2: LGHNA, YSLEER. Trimming cost V 0 bases and J 4 bases, with 17 bases left between them. This CDR3 is built from 17 residues. The chain's CDR3 is CASSQEAPGARPDTQYF. The CDR3 DNA is TGCGCCAGCAGCCAAGAAGCGCCAGGGGCCCGCCCAGATACGCAGTATTTT.

This clonotype came up a few times. The V gene is TRBV7-8, the J gene TRBJ2-5; a weak D match, TRBD1 (5 bases). Germline-derived CDR1 and CDR2 are SGHVS and FQNEAQ. There are 14 residues in the CDR3. Trimming took 5 bases from V and 1 from J, leaving 11 bases between them. CDR3 coding DNA: TGTGCCAGCAGCCCGACAGACCGCCAAGAGACCCAGTACTTC. Its protein is CASSPTDRQETQYF. Together with reference TRBV7-8 and TRBJ2-5, the CDR3 gives the full variable domain: GAGVSQSPRYKVAKRGQDVALRCDPISGHVSLFWYQQALGQGPEFLTYFQNEAQLDKSGLPSDRFFAERPEGSVSTLKIQRTQQEDSAVYLCASSPTDRQETQYFGPGTRLLVL.

In DNA, the CDR3 is TGTGCCAGCAGAAAACAGGGATGGACTAACGCCGGGCAGTTCTTC. It codes for CASRKQGWTNAGQFF. The chain recombines TRBV7-9 with TRBJ2-1, with D perhaps given as TRBD1 or TRBD2 (6 bases each). Germline V gene sequence: CDR1 SEHNR, CDR2 FQNEAQ (reference sequence). CDR3 length: 15 amino acids. The V and J ends lost 6 bases and 12 bases respectively, with 24 bases between them. Complete variable domain (other parts from reference TRBV7-9 and TRBJ2-1): DTGVSQNPRHKITKRGQNVTFRCDPISEHNRLYWYRQTLGQGPEFLTYFQNEAQLEKSRLLSDRFSAERPKGSFSTLEIQRTEQGDSAMYLCASRKQGWTNAGQFFGPGTRLTVL.

The chain uses TRBV11-2 and TRBJ2-1; D unclear. In germline, CDR1 is SGHAT, CDR2 FQNNGV. Trimming cost V 1 base and J 7 bases, with 8 bases left between them. The CDR3 extends over 13 amino acids. CDR3 sequence (DNA): TGTGCCAGCAGCTTAGGGTCGTCAAATGAGCAGTTCTTC. Translation gives CASSLGSSNEQFF.

Comments on this clonotype: One junction end disagrees with the germline gene, perhaps due to a read error. V is TRBV2 and J is TRBJ1-2, with D possibly being TRBD1 (5 bases). The length of the CDR3 is 11 residues. Germline V gene lookup returns CDR1 SNHLY and CDR2 FYNNEI. Here the CDR3 DNA reads TGTGGCTGTCAGGGATTCTATCGCTACACCTTC. This encodes CGCQGFYRYTF.

The chain joins TRBV4-3 to TRBJ2-5; the D gene is possibly TRBD2 (6 bases). Germline CDR1 reads LGHNA; CDR2 reads YSLEER. V shed 2 bases and J shed 4 bases, with 17 bases lying between them. The CDR3 length is 16 residues. The CDR3 reads CASSQYTAGTPETQYF. The DNA for the CDR3 is TGCGCCAGCAGCCAATACACGGCGGGAACCCCAGAGACCCAGTACTTC.

V is TRBV6-6 and J is TRBJ2-5, with D perhaps matching TRBD1 (6 bases). This CDR3 comprises 10 residues. Germline V gene data show CDR1 as MNHNY and CDR2 as SVGAGI (reference sequence). V was shortened by 10 bases and J by 7 bases, with 10 bases between the two germline ends. CDR3 in DNA: TGTGCCACACAGGGTGGGACCCAGTACTTC. This gives the protein CATQGGTQYF.

This chain joins TRBV15 and TRBJ1-1, with a weak D call TRBD1 (5 bases). This CDR3 contains 14 residues. V was cut by 9 bases and J by 5 bases, with 19 bases left in between. The germline gives CDR1 LNHNV, CDR2 YYDKDF (reference sequence). CDR3 DNA: TGTGCCACGGGTCGGTGGCAGGGAGATACTGAAGCTTTCTTT. This encodes CATGRWQGDTEAFF.

Only a few counts were recorded for this clonotype. V and J are TRBV5-6 and TRBJ2-3, with TRBD2 as a possible D gene (5 bases). The CDR3 is 15 residues long. V was trimmed by 0 bases and J by 0 bases, leaving 8 bases between them. Germline CDR1 is SGHDT and CDR2 is YYEEEE. DNA for the CDR3: TGTGCCAGCAGCTTGGGACTACAGAGCACAGATACGCAGTATTTT. It translates to CASSLGLQSTDTQYF.

This chain's CDR3 is CASSVEGGCSGETQYF. The CDR3 region has the DNA TGTGCCAGCAGCGTAGAGGGTGGGTGCAGCGGGGAGACCCAGTACTTC. This sequence joins TRBV9 and TRBJ2-5; TRBD2 might be the D (6 bases). The CDR3 is made up of 16 amino acids. Germline loops: CDR1 SGDLS, CDR2 YYNGEE. Trimming shortened V by 0 bases and J by 5 bases, and 17 bases separated the two germline ends.

Worth noting for this clonotype: A much larger clone lies a single base off, so this may be a read error. This sequence joins TRBV9 and TRBJ2-7, with 9 bases aligning to TRBD2. Germline V CDR1 and CDR2: SGDLS, YYNGEE. The CDR3 is 13 amino acids. The CDR3 DNA follows: TGTGCCAGCAGCCCCGGGACTAGCCACGAGCAGGACTTC. Translating gives CASSPGTSHEQDF.

The table lists this clonotype with many counts. V and J are TRBV5-5 and TRBJ2-3; D possibly corresponds to TRBD1 (5 bases). The CDR3 length is 15 residues. The germline V and J ends were trimmed by 0 bases and 4 bases, with 12 bases remaining between them. The germline gives CDR1 SGHKS, CDR2 YYEKEE (reference sequence). CDR3 amino acids: CASSLVAGWPDTQYF. The CDR3 region has the DNA TGTGCCAGCAGCTTGGTGGCAGGGTGGCCAGATACGCAGTATTTT.

The J gene is TRBJ1-5, the V gene TRBV6-2 or TRBV6-3; 8 bases fit TRBD1. This CDR3 region has 19 residues. The J segment lost 4 bases and the V segment lost 6 bases, leaving 20 bases of the junction unmatched. Germline V gives CDR1 MNHEY, CDR2 SVGEGT. The CDR3 here is CASSIDPLAGGEKNQPQHF. The CDR3 DNA reads TGTGCCAGCAGCATTGATCCATTGGCAGGGGGCGAAAAAAATCAGCCCCAGCATTTT.